One and the same sample provided the 12 T cell receptor beta chains below, sequenced in a study of regulatory T cells in long-lasting Graves disease. Specified time point: newly diagnosed GD, antithyroid drugs for less than 3 months. From PBMCs, RNA was extracted and then used to make the TCR library. With iRepertoire HTBI primers and Arm-PCR of CDR3 regions, TCR beta libraries were built. TCRdb reprocessed the multiplex PCR reads with MiXCR, giving one entry per CDR3 protein. Here the sample spans 300,000 to 400,000 distinct CDR3 sequences, 18% being singletons. The sample was peripheral blood mononuclear cells (PBMCs), taken at new diagnosis, from a patient treated with antithyroid drugs. The receptor source for this set is a female donor with Graves disease.

The rearrangement joins TRBV20-1 to TRBJ2-1; the match to TRBD2 covers 7 bases. The CDR3 runs to 15 residues. Germline CDR1 and CDR2: DFQATT and SNEGSKA (reference sequence). The trim removed 3 bases at V and 6 bases at J, leaving 11 bases unmatched. Here the CDR3 reads CSASVGRARRNEQFF. Here the CDR3 DNA reads TGCAGTGCTAGTGTTGGGAGGGCTAGGCGCAATGAGCAGTTCTTC.

This clonotype was picked up many times. The rearrangement links TRBV6-1 to TRBJ2-7; 9 nucleotides agree with TRBD2. Germline CDR1 and CDR2: MNHNS and SASEGT. V shed 2 bases and J 6 bases; nucleotides not matched to a gene: 11. The CDR3 runs 16 residues. The CDR3 protein is CASSEMTSGFIGEQYF. The CDR3 nucleotides read TGTGCCAGCAGTGAAATGACTAGCGGCTTTATTGGCGAGCAGTACTTC.

The chain joins TRBV28 to TRBJ1-6, with D perhaps matching TRBD1 (5 bases). V lost 3 bases and J lost 4, with 10 bases in between. Per germline, CDR1 MDHEN and CDR2 SYDVKM. CDR3 length: 15 residues. The CDR3 is CASSLSGRYNSPLHF. The CDR3 DNA reads as TGTGCCAGCAGTTTGTCGGGACGTTATAATTCACCCCTCCACTTT. The full variable domain, completed using reference TRBV28 and TRBJ1-6, is DVKVTQSSRYLVKRTGEKVFLECVQDMDHENMFWYRQDPGLGLRLIYFSYDVKMKEKGDIPEGYSVSREKKERFSLILESASTNQTSMYLCASSLSGRYNSPLHFGNGTRLTVT.

This clonotype was detected a few times. The chain has TRBV20-1 and TRBJ2-2, with D possibly being TRBD1 (5 bases). The CDR3 is made up of 16 amino acids. Trimming took 0 bases from V and 0 from J, leaving 11 bases between them. Germline CDR1 and CDR2: DFQATT and SNEGSKA (reference sequence). The DNA for the CDR3 is TGCAGTGCTAGAGATTGGGGCACCTCGAACACCGGGGAGCTGTTTTTT. Protein product: CSARDWGTSNTGELFF.

With regard to this clonotype: This may arise from a read error, as a much more abundant clone is one base away. This CDR3 fails to terminate in the conserved phenylalanine or tryptophan, so it likely reflects a read error. The gene calls are TRBV14 and TRBJ2-1, with D hard to call. This CDR3 region has 15 residues. The V gene's germline CDR1 is SGHDN and CDR2 FVKESK. Trimming shortened V by 4 bases and J by 0 bases, and 10 bases separated the two germline ends. CDR3 loop: CASSLTVNSYNEQFL. The CDR3 nucleotides are TGTGCCAGCAGCCTAACAGTTAACTCCTACAATGAGCAGTTCCTC.

The rearrangement links TRBV28 to TRBJ1-2; 7 nucleotides match TRBD1. The V gene's germline CDR1 is MDHEN and CDR2 SYDVKM. The ends lost 6 bases at V and 4 bases at J; junction bases unmatched: 5. The CDR3 loop spans 13 amino acids. The CDR3 here is CASRPGGTYGYTF. The CDR3 nucleotides read TGTGCCAGCAGGCCAGGGGGTACCTATGGCTACACCTTC.

This clonotype was seen at least ten times. The gene calls are TRBV28 and TRBJ2-7; TRBD2 matches 10 bases. The CDR3 consists of 16 residues. Germline V gene sequence: CDR1 MDHEN, CDR2 SYDVKM. The V and J ends lost 5 bases and 2 bases, in that order; junction bases with no gene match: 9. CDR3 residues: CASSAQASGRTYEQYF. The CDR3, as DNA: TGTGCCAGCAGTGCCCAGGCTAGCGGGAGAACCTACGAGCAGTACTTC.

This clonotype was recorded many times. The V gene is TRBV9, the J gene TRBJ2-1, with 8 bases fitting TRBD2. The CDR3 length is 15 residues. Germline V gene sequence: CDR1 SGDLS, CDR2 YYNGEE. The junction had 11 bases not matched to a gene; V was cut back by 2 bases and J by 10 bases. Here the CDR3 reads CASSVSGAGGGEQFF. CDR3 coding DNA: TGTGCCAGCAGCGTGAGTGGGGCGGGAGGAGGCGAGCAGTTCTTC.

This clonotype was observed at least ten times. The chain uses TRBV28 and TRBJ2-7; 12 bases map to TRBD2. The CDR3 has 15 amino acids. V trimming: 2 bases; J trimming: 4 bases; junction bases outside the gene matches: 3. Germline V gives CDR1 MDHEN, CDR2 SYDVKM. This CDR3 is CASSLPTSGRYEQYF. The CDR3 DNA follows: TGTGCCAGCAGTTTACCTACTAGCGGGAGGTACGAGCAGTACTTC. Full variable domain (missing parts from reference TRBV28 and TRBJ2-7): DVKVTQSSRYLVKRTGEKVFLECVQDMDHENMFWYRQDPGLGLRLIYFSYDVKMKEKGDIPEGYSVSREKKERFSLILESASTNQTSMYLCASSLPTSGRYEQYFGPGTRLTVT.

This chain uses TRBV19 with TRBJ1-1, with D perhaps matching TRBD1 (5 bases). The CDR3 consists of 14 residues. Germline values: CDR1 LNHDA, CDR2 SQIVND (reference sequence). Trimming pared 2 bases from V and 3 bases from J, leaving 10 bases between. The CDR3 sequence is CASSIFGGDTEAFF. The CDR3 nucleotides read TGTGCCAGTAGTATATTTGGGGGAGACACTGAAGCTTTCTTT.

This clonotype came up a few times. The chain is built from TRBV20-1 and TRBJ1-5; D gene unclear. There are 13 residues in the CDR3. In germline, CDR1 is DFQATT, CDR2 SNEGSKA (reference sequence). V lost 6 bases, J lost 3 bases, and 12 bases lay in between. The CDR3 protein is CSARGSTNQPQHF. In DNA, the CDR3 is TGCAGTGCCCGCGGCAGCACCAATCAGCCCCAGCATTTT.

CDR3 nucleotides: TGTGCCAGCAGACTCAGGGTGATCGATGGCTACACCTTC. Protein product: CASRLRVIDGYTF. The chain has TRBV6-2 or TRBV6-3 and TRBJ1-2, with D perhaps matching TRBD1 (5 bases). Germline V gene sequence: CDR1 MNHEY, CDR2 SVGEGT. Trimming took off 6 bases at V and 6 bases at J, with 14 bases between the two ends. The CDR3 extends over 13 amino acids.